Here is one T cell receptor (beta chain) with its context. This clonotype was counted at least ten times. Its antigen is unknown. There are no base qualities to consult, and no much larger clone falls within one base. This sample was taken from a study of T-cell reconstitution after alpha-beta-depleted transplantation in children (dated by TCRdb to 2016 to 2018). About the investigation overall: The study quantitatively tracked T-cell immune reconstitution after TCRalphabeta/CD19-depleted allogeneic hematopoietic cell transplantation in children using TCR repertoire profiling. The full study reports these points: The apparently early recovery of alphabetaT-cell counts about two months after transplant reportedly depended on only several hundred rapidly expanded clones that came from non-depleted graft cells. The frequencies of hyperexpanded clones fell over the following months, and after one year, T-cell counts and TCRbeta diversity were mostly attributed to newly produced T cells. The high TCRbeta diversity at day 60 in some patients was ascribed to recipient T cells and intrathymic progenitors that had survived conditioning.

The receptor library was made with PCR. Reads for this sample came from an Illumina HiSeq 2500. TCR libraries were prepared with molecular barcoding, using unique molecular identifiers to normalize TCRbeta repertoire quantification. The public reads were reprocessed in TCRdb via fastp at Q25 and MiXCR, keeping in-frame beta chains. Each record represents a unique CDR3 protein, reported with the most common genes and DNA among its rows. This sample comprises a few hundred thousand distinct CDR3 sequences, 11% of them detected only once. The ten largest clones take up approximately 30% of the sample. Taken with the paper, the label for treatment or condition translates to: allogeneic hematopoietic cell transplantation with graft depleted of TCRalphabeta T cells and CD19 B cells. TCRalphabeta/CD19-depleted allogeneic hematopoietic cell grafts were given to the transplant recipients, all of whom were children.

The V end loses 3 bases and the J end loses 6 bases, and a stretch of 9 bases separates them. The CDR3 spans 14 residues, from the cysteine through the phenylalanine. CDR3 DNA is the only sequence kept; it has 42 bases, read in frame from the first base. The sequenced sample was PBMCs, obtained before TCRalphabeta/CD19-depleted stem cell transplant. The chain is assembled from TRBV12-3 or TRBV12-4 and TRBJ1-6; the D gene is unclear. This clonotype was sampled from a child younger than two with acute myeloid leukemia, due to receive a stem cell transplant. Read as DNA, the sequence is TGTGCCAGCAGTTTTCGAGTTACTAATTCACCCCTCCACTTT. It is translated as CASSFRVTNSPLHF.